This TCR beta chain was captured in a study of T cells expressing NK-cell markers. Study in general: The TCR beta repertoires were obtained from sorted CD3+CD56+NKG2C+, CD3+CD56+NKG2C- and CD3+CD56-NKG2C+ T cells.

This CDR3 contains 17 residues. In germline, CDR1 is SGHRS, CDR2 YFSETQ. TCR beta cDNA was made by 5'RACE template switching with UMIs. Reanalyzing the 5' RACE reads, TCRdb keeps one entry per CDR3 protein, without DNA. With 150,000 or so distinct CDR3 sequences in the sample, the ten largest clones hold less than 40%. The chain has TRBV5-1 and TRBJ2-2. The clonotype comes from a woman aged 45-65 years in good health. Sequencing was done on a sample of blood T cells: a sorted CD56 or NKG2C T cell subset, CD4+ or CD8+ T cells, or bulk PBMC T cells (not recorded which). The CDR3 reads CASSLWGFSDHTGELFF.